Shown below are 20 T cell receptor beta chains from a single sample sequenced in a study of regulatory T cells in long-lasting Graves disease. The TCR beta library used iRepertoire HTBI primers with Arm-PCR amplification of CDR3. TCRdb recomputed calls from the multiplex PCR reads with MiXCR, one row per CDR3 protein. This sample has 650,000 to 850,000 distinct CDR3 sequences, with 30% found just once. As to time point: persistent/refractory GD, antithyroid drugs over 5 years with positive TRAb. Isolated PBMC RNA provided the starting material for the TCR library. The sample here was peripheral blood mononuclear cells (PBMCs), taken when the disease was refractory, from a patient treated with antithyroid drugs. Receptors were obtained from a female donor with Graves disease.

This clonotype was detected ten times or more. The chain recombines TRBV6-2 or TRBV6-3 with TRBJ1-1; D uncertain. This CDR3 region has 18 residues. The V gene lost 0 bases and the J gene lost 0 bases, with 17 bases spanning the gap. Germline V CDR1 and CDR2: MNHEY, SVGEGT. The CDR3 spells CASSYSAGRRPMNTEAFF. In DNA, the CDR3 is TGTGCCAGCAGTTACTCAGCAGGCCGACGGCCCATGAACACTGAAGCTTTCTTT.

Ten or more counts support this clonotype. This sequence joins TRBV2 and TRBJ2-2; D remains unclear. The germline gives CDR1 SNHLY, CDR2 FYNNEI. The CDR3 is 15 amino acids. The V end was cut by 11 bases, the J end by 0 bases, with 16 bases between. CDR3 in amino acids: CAASARAANTGELFF. For the CDR3, the DNA is TGTGCCGCATCGGCTCGGGCCGCGAACACCGGGGAGCTGTTTTTT.

This clonotype came up many times. The rearrangement uses TRBV6-2 or TRBV6-3 and TRBJ1-2, with 8 bases fitting TRBD1. The V gene's germline CDR1 is MNHEY and CDR2 SVGEGT. After removal of 2 bases from V and 4 bases from J, the junction contained 9 bases not matched to a gene. The CDR3 spans 16 residues. The CDR3 spells CASSYPSGGAPYGYTF. The CDR3 DNA is TGTGCCAGCAGTTACCCATCAGGGGGCGCACCCTATGGCTACACCTTC.

This sequence joins TRBV6-2 or TRBV6-3 and TRBJ1-2, with a tentative D call TRBD1 (5 bases). Germline loops: CDR1 MNHEY, CDR2 SVGEGT. V lost 5 bases and J 12 bases, leaving 16 bases between the germline ends. CDR3 length: 12 residues. CDR3 in DNA: TGTGCCAGCAGTCTACCGCCAGGGCAGGACACCTTC. It translates to CASSLPPGQDTF.

This clonotype has at least ten counts. The V call is TRBV28, the J call TRBJ2-7; 9 bases match TRBD2. CDR3 length: 16 residues. Germline V gene lookup returns CDR1 MDHEN and CDR2 SYDVKM. V lost 4 bases and J lost 2; bases outside the gene matches: 9. The CDR3 protein is CASSSTSGSKPYEQYF. Written as DNA, the CDR3 is TGTGCCAGCAGTTCGACTAGCGGTTCTAAACCCTACGAGCAGTACTTC.

This clonotype has just a few counts. The rearrangement uses TRBV28 and TRBJ1-6; a weak D match, TRBD1 (6 bases). The CDR3 has 13 amino acids. Germline V gene data show CDR1 as MDHEN and CDR2 as SYDVKM. Trimming shortened V by 8 bases and J by 10 bases, and 15 bases separated the two germline ends. As DNA, the CDR3 is TGTGCCAGCGGGACACTCGACGGGTCACCCCTCCACTTT. The encoded protein is CASGTLDGSPLHF.

A note on this clonotype: A much larger clone lies a single base off, so this may be a read error. The rearrangement joins TRBV6-5 to TRBJ1-2, with a tentative D call TRBD1 (5 bases). V dropped 2 bases and J dropped 6 bases, with 13 bases sitting between them. The CDR3 consists of 14 residues. Germline V gene lookup returns CDR1 MNHEY and CDR2 SVGAGI. CDR3 nucleotide sequence: TGTGCCAGCAGTTACGGGGGACGGAACCATGGCTACACCTTC. As protein: CASSYGGRNHGYTF.

V gene TRBV28 combines with J gene TRBJ2-7; TRBD1 agrees at 9 bases. The CDR3 has 13 residues. Germline lookup yields CDR1 MDHEN and CDR2 SYDVKM. The V gene end was trimmed by 6 bases and the J gene end by 4 bases; junction bases not matched to a gene: 4. CDR3 in DNA: TGTGCCAGCAGAGACAGGGGGAGATACGAGCAGTACTTC. It is translated as CASRDRGRYEQYF.

This clonotype has a single count. V usage is TRBV28 and J usage is TRBJ2-4, with D perhaps TRBD1 (6 bases). The V end lost 5 bases, the J end lost 3 bases, and 26 bases lay between the germline ends. Germline CDR1 is MDHEN and CDR2 is SYDVKM. CDR3 length: 19 residues. This CDR3 is CASSISGETSRVYKNIQYF. DNA for the CDR3: TGTGCCAGCAGTATCTCAGGGGAAACTAGTCGGGTATACAAAAACATTCAGTACTTC.

This clonotype was recorded at least ten times. The chain links TRBV20-1 to TRBJ1-4; possibly TRBD1 for D (6 bases). The CDR3 extends over 15 amino acids. From germline, CDR1 is DFQATT and CDR2 SNEGSKA (reference sequence). The germline V and J ends were trimmed by 0 bases and 4 bases, with 12 bases remaining between them. The CDR3 reads CSARDTDRFNEKLFF. Written as DNA, the CDR3 is TGCAGTGCTAGAGATACCGACAGGTTTAATGAAAAACTGTTTTTT.

This clonotype appeared a few times. CDR3 coding DNA: TGCAGCGTTGCGACAGGGGGCCAAGAGACCCAGTACTTC. Its protein product is CSVATGGQETQYF. This rearrangement joins TRBV29-1 to TRBJ2-5, with TRBD1 matching 9 bases. Germline V gene data show CDR1 as SQVTM and CDR2 as ANQGSEA. The J segment lost 1 base and the V segment lost 4 bases, leaving 1 base of the junction unmatched. CDR3 length: 13 residues.

The sample holds one count of this clonotype. The chain uses TRBV5-1 and TRBJ1-2, with no clear D. The CDR3 extends over 13 amino acids. V gave up 2 bases and J gave up 2 bases, with 7 bases separating them. Germline V gene lookup returns CDR1 SGHRS and CDR2 YFSETQ. As DNA, the CDR3 is TGCGCCAGCAGCTTACTTCTCAACTATGGCTACACCTTC. It codes for CASSLLLNYGYTF.

This rearrangement joins TRBV11-2 to TRBJ2-7; D not resolved. Germline CDR1 is SGHAT and CDR2 is FQNNGV. Trimming cost V 5 bases and J 0 bases, with 14 bases left between them. The CDR3 length is 15 residues. For the CDR3, the DNA is TGTGCCAGCAGCCTATCCGTTTCCATCTCCTACGAGCAGTACTTC. Amino acid sequence: CASSLSVSISYEQYF.

This clonotype was counted a few times. The rearrangement joins TRBV18 to TRBJ1-1; unclear D gene. Germline values: CDR1 KGHSH, CDR2 LQKENI. V dropped 3 bases and J dropped 1 base, with 6 bases sitting between them. The CDR3 runs 13 residues. CDR3 region: CASSPNPNTEAFF. In DNA form, the CDR3 reads TGTGCCAGCTCACCCAACCCGAACACTGAAGCTTTCTTT.

The CDR3 protein is CAIRDQGASYTF. The CDR3 DNA sequence: TGTGCCATCAGAGACCAGGGGGCCAGCTACACCTTC. The V gene is TRBV10-3, the J gene TRBJ1-2; 8 bases fit TRBD1. The germline gives CDR1 ENHRY, CDR2 SYGVKD. Trimming at V came to 6 bases and at J to 9 bases, leaving 6 bases not matched to a gene. The CDR3 extends over 12 amino acids.

This clonotype was recorded a few times. The V call is TRBV7-3, the J call TRBJ1-2, with TRBD1 as a possible D gene (6 bases). The CDR3 is 15 amino acids. Trimming took off 5 bases at V and 3 bases at J, with 16 bases between the two ends. The V gene's germline CDR1 is SGHTA and CDR2 FQGTGA. Here the CDR3 reads CASSPSGAGDYGYTF. CDR3 bases: TGTGCCAGCAGCCCCTCGGGGGCAGGGGACTATGGCTACACCTTC. The variable domain in full, with the rest retrieved from reference TRBV7-3 and TRBJ1-2, is GAGVSQTPSNKVTEKGKYVELRCDPISGHTALYWYRQSLGQGPEFLIYFQGTGAADDSGLPNDRFFAVRPEGSVSTLKIQRTERGDSAVYLCASSPSGAGDYGYTFGSGTRLTVV.

The rearrangement uses TRBV9 and TRBJ2-7; the D call may be TRBD1 or TRBD2 (6 bases each). The CDR3 sequence is 15 residues long. Between the trimmed V and J ends, which lost 4 bases and 0 bases, there was a span of 14 bases. The germline V gene encodes CDR1 SGDLS and CDR2 YYNGEE. As DNA, the CDR3 is TGTGCCAGCAGCTCCCGGGGGCAGGACTCCTACGAGCAGTACTTC. Protein sequence: CASSSRGQDSYEQYF. Full variable domain (rest looked up from reference TRBV9 and TRBJ2-7): DSGVTQTPKHLITATGQRVTLRCSPRSGDLSVYWYQQSLDQGLQFLIQYYNGEERAKGNILERFSAQQFPDLHSELNLSSLELGDSALYFCASSSRGQDSYEQYFGPGTRLTVT.

This clonotype appeared many times. The chain carries TRBV28 and TRBJ1-3; 9 bases line up with TRBD1. The germline gives CDR1 MDHEN, CDR2 SYDVKM. This CDR3 spans 15 amino acids. The ends lost 4 bases at V and 4 bases at J; junction bases unmatched: 5. CDR3 nucleotides: TGTGCCAGCAGTTCGGGACAGGGAGCGGGAAACACCATATATTTT. Protein sequence: CASSSGQGAGNTIYF. The whole variable domain, filled in from reference TRBV28 and TRBJ1-3, reads DVKVTQSSRYLVKRTGEKVFLECVQDMDHENMFWYRQDPGLGLRLIYFSYDVKMKEKGDIPEGYSVSREKKERFSLILESASTNQTSMYLCASSSGQGAGNTIYFGEGSWLTVV.

This clonotype was counted between two and nine times. The chain carries TRBV27 and TRBJ2-7; D assignment may be TRBD1 or TRBD2 (5 bases each). Germline CDR1 and CDR2: MNHEY and SMNVEV (reference sequence). The CDR3 loop spans 14 amino acids. The V and J ends lost 2 bases and 3 bases respectively, with 11 bases between them. Written as DNA, the CDR3 is TGTGCCAGCAGTTTACGGACGAGGGGCTACGAGCAGTACTTC. Its translation: CASSLRTRGYEQYF.

This clonotype was seen a few times. J is TRBJ2-1 and V is TRBV11-2; D is ambiguous. The CDR3 sequence is 10 residues long. The germline V gene has CDR1 SGHAT and CDR2 FQNNGV. The V end was cut by 4 bases, the J end by 5 bases, with 0 bases between. The CDR3 nucleotides read TGTGCCAGCAGCTACAATGAGCAGTTCTTC. It translates to CASSYNEQFF.